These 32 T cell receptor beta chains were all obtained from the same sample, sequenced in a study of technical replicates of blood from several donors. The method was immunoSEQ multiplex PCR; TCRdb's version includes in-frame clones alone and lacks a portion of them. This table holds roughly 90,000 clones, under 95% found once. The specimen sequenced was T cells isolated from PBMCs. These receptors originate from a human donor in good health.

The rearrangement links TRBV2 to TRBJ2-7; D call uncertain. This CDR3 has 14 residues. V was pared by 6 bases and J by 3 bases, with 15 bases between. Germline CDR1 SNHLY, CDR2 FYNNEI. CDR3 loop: CASRQASTRYEQYF. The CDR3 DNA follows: TGTGCCAGCAGGCAAGCGTCTACCCGCTACGAGCAGTACTTC.

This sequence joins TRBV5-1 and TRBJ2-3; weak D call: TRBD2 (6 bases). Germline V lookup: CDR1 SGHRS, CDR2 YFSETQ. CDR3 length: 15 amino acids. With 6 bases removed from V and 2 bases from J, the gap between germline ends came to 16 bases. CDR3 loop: CASKIGGGVTDTQYF. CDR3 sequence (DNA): TGCGCCAGCAAGATCGGGGGAGGAGTCACAGATACGCAGTATTTT.

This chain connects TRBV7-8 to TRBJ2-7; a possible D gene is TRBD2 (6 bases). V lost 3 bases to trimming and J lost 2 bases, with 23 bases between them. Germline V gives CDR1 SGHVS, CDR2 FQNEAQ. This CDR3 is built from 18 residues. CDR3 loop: CASSFLGLLRQFAYEQYF. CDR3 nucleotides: TGTGCCAGCAGCTTCCTCGGACTATTGCGTCAATTCGCCTACGAGCAGTACTTC.

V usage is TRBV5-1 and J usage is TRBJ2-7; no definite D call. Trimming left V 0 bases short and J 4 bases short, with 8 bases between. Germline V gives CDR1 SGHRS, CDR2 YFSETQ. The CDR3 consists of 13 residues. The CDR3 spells CASSLGLIYEQYF. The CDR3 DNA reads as TGCGCCAGCAGCTTGGGACTTATTTACGAGCAGTACTTC.

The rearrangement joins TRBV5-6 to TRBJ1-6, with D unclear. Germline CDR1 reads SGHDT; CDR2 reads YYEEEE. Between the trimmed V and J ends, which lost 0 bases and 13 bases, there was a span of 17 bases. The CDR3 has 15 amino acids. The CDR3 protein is CASSLVYEGLSPLHF. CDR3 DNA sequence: TGTGCCAGCAGCTTGGTGTATGAGGGCCTTTCGCCCCTCCACTTT.

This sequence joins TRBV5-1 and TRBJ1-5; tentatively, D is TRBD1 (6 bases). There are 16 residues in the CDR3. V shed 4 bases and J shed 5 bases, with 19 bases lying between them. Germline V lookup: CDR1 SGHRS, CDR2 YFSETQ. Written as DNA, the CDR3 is TGCGCCAGCAGCCCCAACCCCCGGACAGCTTATCAGCCCCAGCATTTT. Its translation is CASSPNPRTAYQPQHF.

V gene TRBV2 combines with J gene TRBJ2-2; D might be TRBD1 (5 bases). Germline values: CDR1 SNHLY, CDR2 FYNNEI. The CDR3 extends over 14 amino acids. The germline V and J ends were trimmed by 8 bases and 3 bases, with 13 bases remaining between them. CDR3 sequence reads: CASSFGADTGELFF. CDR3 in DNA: TGTGCCAGCTCATTTGGGGCCGACACCGGGGAGCTGTTTTTT.

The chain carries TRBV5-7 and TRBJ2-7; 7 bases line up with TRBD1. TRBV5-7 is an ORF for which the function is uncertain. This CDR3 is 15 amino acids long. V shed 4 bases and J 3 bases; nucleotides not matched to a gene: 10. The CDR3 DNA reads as TGTGCCAGCAGCCGGTCCCGGGACAGACTCTACGAGCAGTACTTC. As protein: CASSRSRDRLYEQYF.

CDR3: CASSEAGQGSDTQYF. The CDR3 nucleotides are TGTGCCAGCAGTGAAGCAGGACAGGGTTCAGATACGCAGTATTTT. V usage is TRBV6-1 and J usage is TRBJ2-3, with 8 bases matching TRBD1. The germline CDR1 and CDR2 sequences are MNHNS and SASEGT. CDR3 size: 15 residues. After removal of 0 bases from V and 4 bases from J, the junction contained 3 bases not matched to a gene.

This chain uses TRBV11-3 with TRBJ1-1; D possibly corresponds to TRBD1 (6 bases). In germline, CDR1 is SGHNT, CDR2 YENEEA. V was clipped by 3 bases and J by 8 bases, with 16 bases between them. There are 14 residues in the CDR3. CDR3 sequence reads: CASSFLGGGREAFF. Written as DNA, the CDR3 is TGTGCCAGCAGCTTCCTAGGGGGAGGGAGGGAAGCTTTCTTT.

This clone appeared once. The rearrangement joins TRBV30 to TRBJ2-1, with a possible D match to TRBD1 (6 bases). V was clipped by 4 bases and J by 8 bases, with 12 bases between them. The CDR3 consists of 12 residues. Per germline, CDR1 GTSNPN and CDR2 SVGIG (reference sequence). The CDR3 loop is CAWTNRDHEQFF. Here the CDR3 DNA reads TGTGCCTGGACTAACAGGGATCATGAGCAGTTCTTC.

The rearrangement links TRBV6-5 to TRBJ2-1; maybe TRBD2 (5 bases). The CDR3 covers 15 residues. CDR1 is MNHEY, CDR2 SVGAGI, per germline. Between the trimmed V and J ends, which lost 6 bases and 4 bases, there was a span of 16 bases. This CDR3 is CASRSLVFLYNEQFF. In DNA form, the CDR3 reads TGTGCCAGCAGGTCACTAGTTTTTTTGTACAATGAGCAGTTCTTC.

CDR3 sequence: CASSSNGRADNEQFF. The CDR3 DNA reads as TGTGCCAGCAGCTCGAACGGGAGGGCCGACAATGAGCAGTTCTTC. The V and J genes are TRBV7-9 and TRBJ2-1; 8 bases are shared with TRBD2. CDR1 and CDR2 from the germline V gene are SEHNR and FQNEAQ (reference sequence). This CDR3 is built from 15 residues. Losses at the gene ends were 4 bases for V and 5 bases for J; bases not matched to a gene: 7.

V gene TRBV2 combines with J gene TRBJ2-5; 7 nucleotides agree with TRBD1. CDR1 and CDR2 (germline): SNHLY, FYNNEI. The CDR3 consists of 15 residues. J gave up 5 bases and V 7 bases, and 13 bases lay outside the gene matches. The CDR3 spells CASTGNRGDGETQYF. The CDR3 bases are TGTGCCAGCACCGGTAACAGGGGTGACGGGGAGACCCAGTACTTC.

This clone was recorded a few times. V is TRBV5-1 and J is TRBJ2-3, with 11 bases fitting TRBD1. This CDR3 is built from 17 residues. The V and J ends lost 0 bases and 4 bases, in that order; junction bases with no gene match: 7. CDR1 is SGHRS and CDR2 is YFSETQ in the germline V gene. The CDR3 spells CASSLGLGQGAADTQYF. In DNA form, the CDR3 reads TGCGCCAGCAGCTTGGGACTCGGACAGGGGGCTGCAGATACGCAGTATTTT.

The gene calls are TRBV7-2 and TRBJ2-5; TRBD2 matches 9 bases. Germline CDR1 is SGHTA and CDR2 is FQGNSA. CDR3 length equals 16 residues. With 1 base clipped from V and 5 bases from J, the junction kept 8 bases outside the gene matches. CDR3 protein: CASSLEVAGDRETQYF. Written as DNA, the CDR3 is TGTGCCAGCAGCTTAGAAGTAGCGGGGGATCGGGAGACCCAGTACTTC.

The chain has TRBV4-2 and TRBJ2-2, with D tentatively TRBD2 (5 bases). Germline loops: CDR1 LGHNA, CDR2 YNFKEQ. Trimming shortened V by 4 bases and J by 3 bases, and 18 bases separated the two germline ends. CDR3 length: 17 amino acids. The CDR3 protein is CASSPYGVDSYTGELFF. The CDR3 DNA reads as TGTGCCAGCAGCCCGTATGGTGTGGACTCTTACACCGGGGAGCTGTTTTTT.

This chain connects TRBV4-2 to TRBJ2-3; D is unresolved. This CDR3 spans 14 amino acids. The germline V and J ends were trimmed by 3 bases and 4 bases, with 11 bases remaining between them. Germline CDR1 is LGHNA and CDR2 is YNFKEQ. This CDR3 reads CASSQSTRADTQYF. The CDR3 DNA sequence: TGTGCCAGCAGCCAGAGTACCCGGGCAGATACGCAGTATTTT.

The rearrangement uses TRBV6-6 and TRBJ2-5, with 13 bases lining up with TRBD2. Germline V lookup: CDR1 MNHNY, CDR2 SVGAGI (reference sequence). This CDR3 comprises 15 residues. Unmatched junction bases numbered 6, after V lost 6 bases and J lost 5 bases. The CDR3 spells CASSRTSGRGETQYF. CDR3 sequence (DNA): TGTGCCAGCAGCCGGACTAGCGGGAGAGGGGAGACCCAGTACTTC.

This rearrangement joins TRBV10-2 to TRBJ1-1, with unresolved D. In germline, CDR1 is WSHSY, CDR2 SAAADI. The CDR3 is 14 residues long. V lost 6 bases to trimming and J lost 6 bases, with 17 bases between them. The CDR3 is CASSEQAGIAEAFF. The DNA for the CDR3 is TGCGCCAGCAGCGAGCAGGCGGGTATCGCTGAAGCTTTCTTT.

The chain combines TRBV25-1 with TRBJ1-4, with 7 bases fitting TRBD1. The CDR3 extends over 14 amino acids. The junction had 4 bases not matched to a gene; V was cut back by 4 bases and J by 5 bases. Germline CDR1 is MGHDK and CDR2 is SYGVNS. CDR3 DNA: TGTGCCAGCAGTGGACAGGGAAACAATGAAAAACTGTTTTTT. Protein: CASSGQGNNEKLFF.

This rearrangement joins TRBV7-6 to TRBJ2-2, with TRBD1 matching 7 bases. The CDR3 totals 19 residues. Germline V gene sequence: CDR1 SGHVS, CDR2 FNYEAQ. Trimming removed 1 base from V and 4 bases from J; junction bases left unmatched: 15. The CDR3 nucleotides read TGTGCCAGCAGCTTAGAGAGTCTGGGGACAGTAAAAATCACCGGGGAGCTGTTTTTT. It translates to CASSLESLGTVKITGELFF.

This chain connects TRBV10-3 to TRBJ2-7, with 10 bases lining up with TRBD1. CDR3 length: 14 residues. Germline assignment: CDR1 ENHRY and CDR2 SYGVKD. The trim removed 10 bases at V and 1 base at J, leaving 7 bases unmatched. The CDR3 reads CATRPGQGSYEQYF. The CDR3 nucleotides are TGTGCCACCAGACCGGGACAGGGGTCCTACGAGCAGTACTTC.

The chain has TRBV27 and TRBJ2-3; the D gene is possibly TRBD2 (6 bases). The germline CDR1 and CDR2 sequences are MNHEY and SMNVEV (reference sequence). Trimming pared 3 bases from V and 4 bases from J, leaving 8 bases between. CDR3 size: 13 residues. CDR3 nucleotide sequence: TGTGCCAGCAGTTTGGGGGGACCAGATACGCAGTATTTT. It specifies CASSLGGPDTQYF.

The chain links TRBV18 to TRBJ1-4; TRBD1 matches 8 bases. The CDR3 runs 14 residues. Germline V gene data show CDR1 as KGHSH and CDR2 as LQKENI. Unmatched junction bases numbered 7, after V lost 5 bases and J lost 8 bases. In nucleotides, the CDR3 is TGTGCCAGCTCAGTACAGGGGGGTGAAGAAAAACTGTTTTTT. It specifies CASSVQGGEEKLFF.

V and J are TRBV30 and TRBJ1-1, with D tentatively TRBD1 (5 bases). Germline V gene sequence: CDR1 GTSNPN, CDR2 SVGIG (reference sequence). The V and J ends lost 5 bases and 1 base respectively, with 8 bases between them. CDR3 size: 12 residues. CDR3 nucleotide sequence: TGTGCCTGGGAGACAGCGAACACTGAAGCTTTCTTT. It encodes CAWETANTEAFF.

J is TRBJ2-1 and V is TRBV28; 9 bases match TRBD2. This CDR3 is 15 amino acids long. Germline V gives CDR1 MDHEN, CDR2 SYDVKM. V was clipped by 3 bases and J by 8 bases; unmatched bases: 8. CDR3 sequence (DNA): TGTGCCAGCAGTTTCCCGGCGGGAGGGGGCCATGAGCAGTTCTTC. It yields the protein CASSFPAGGGHEQFF.

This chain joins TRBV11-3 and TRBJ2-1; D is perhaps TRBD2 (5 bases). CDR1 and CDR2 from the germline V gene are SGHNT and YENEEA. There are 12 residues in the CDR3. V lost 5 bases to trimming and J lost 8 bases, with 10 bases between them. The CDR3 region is CASSPSSDEQFF. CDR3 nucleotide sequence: TGTGCCAGCAGCCCCAGTAGCGATGAGCAGTTCTTC.

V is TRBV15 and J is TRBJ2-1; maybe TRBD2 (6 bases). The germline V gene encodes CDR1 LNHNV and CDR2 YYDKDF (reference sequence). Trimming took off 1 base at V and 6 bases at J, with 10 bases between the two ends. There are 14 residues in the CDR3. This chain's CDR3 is CATSRAAEGNEQFF. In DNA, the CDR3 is TGTGCCACCAGCAGAGCGGCGGAGGGCAATGAGCAGTTCTTC.

In DNA form, the CDR3 reads TGCGCCAGCAGCCTCTTGGGGGCACGTCATACCTACGAGCAGTACTTC. It translates to CASSLLGARHTYEQYF. The gene calls are TRBV5-1 and TRBJ2-7, with TRBD1 as a possible D gene (6 bases). The CDR3 runs to 16 residues. V lost 4 bases to trimming and J lost 2 bases, with 19 bases between them. Looked up from germline, CDR1 is SGHRS and CDR2 is YFSETQ.

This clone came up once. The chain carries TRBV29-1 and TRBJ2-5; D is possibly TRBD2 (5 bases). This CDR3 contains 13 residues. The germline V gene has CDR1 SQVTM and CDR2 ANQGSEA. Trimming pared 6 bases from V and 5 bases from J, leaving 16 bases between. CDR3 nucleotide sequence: TGCAGCGTGCACCGGGCCCCTAGCGAGACCCAGTACTTC. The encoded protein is CSVHRAPSETQYF.

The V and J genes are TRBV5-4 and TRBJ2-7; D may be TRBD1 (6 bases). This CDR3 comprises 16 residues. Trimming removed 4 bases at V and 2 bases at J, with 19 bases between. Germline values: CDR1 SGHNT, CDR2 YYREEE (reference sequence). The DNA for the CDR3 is TGTGCCAGCAGCCCCTTCCCCCCCTACAGGGCCTACGAGCAGTACTTC. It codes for CASSPFPPYRAYEQYF.